Shown below are 20 T cell receptor beta chains from a single sample sequenced in a study of metastatic and nonmetastatic thyroid tumors. Before thyroid surgery, none of the patients had received any treatment. MiXCR reprocessed the PCR reads for TCRdb. The sample lists roughly 93,000 clones; roughly 13% were seen once. Material for sequencing was blood. Source of these receptors: a female donor with papillary thyroid cancer or a benign thyroid nodule (not recorded which). Some clones in this sample may be carry-over from other donors' samples.

Of note for this clone: This may come from a read error, since a much larger clone is one base off. The same CDR3 arises from other DNA sequences in this sample as well. The chain is built from TRBV2 and TRBJ2-3; TRBD1 is a possible D gene (5 bases). With 1 base removed from V and 1 base from J, the gap between germline ends came to 12 bases. This CDR3 spans 16 amino acids. The germline V gene has CDR1 SNHLY and CDR2 FYNNEI. CDR3 nucleotide sequence: TGTGCCAGCAGTGAAGTAAGGGGTCTGGGCACAGATACGCAGTATTTT. It encodes CASSEVRGLGTDTQYF.

The sample holds many counts of this clone. The chain combines TRBV20-1 with TRBJ2-3; a weak D match, TRBD2 (6 bases). V lost 8 bases, J lost 6 bases, and 18 bases lay in between. The CDR3 spans 13 residues. Germline CDR1 and CDR2: DFQATT and SNEGSKA (reference sequence). The CDR3, as DNA: TGCAGTAAACCGGGACTCATTTCGGATACGCAGTATTTT. This sequence encodes CSKPGLISDTQYF.

In its sample, this clone was seen many times. The chain recombines TRBV4-3 with TRBJ1-2; D unclear. CDR3 length: 15 residues. Germline-derived CDR1 and CDR2 are LGHNA and YSLEER. Trimming shortened V by 1 base and J by 1 base, and 10 bases separated the two germline ends. CDR3 residues: CASSQATGLNYGYTF. In nucleotides, the CDR3 is TGCGCCAGCAGCCAAGCAACGGGCCTTAACTATGGCTACACCTTC.

This clone was found many times. DNA of the CDR3: TGCAGTGCTAGAGATGCGGGAGCGGGGCAAGAGACCCAGTACTTC. Its protein product is CSARDAGAGQETQYF. The chain joins TRBV20-1 to TRBJ2-5; 7 nucleotides align to TRBD2. This CDR3 is 15 amino acids long. Germline V lookup: CDR1 DFQATT, CDR2 SNEGSKA (reference sequence). The V and J ends lost 0 bases and 2 bases, in that order; junction bases with no gene match: 6.

This clone was counted a single time. This chain's CDR3 is CASSPMPAGLAGFGEQYV. CDR3 nucleotide sequence: TGTGCCAGCAGCCCTATGCCGGCGGGACTAGCGGGATTCGGAGAGCAGTACGTC. The rearrangement links TRBV11-2 to TRBJ2-7, with 13 bases lining up with TRBD2. CDR1 is SGHAT, CDR2 FQNNGV, per germline. V lost 5 bases to trimming and J lost 7 bases; unmatched junction nucleotides: 17. The CDR3 loop spans 18 amino acids.

The chain links TRBV10-3 to TRBJ2-2; TRBD2 agrees at 7 bases. Germline values: CDR1 ENHRY, CDR2 SYGVKD. J was trimmed by 5 bases and V by 10 bases; bases with no gene match: 4. The length of the CDR3 is 12 residues. The CDR3, as DNA: TGTGCCACGCTAGCGGTGACCGGGGAGCTGTTTTTT. The encoded protein is CATLAVTGELFF.

This clone was observed a handful of times. This chain joins TRBV14 and TRBJ2-1; D is possibly TRBD1 (6 bases). V was trimmed by 5 bases and J by 9 bases, leaving 14 bases between them. Germline CDR1 SGHDN, CDR2 FVKESK. The CDR3 loop spans 13 amino acids. The CDR3 spells CASSSNRVGEQFF. In nucleotides, the CDR3 is TGTGCCAGCAGCAGCAACAGGGTTGGTGAGCAGTTCTTC. The full variable domain, rest sourced from reference TRBV14 and TRBJ2-1, is EAGVTQFPSHSVIEKGQTVTLRCDPISGHDNLYWYRRVMGKEIKFLLHFVKESKQDESGMPNNRFLAERTGGTYSTLKVQPAELEDSGVYFCASSSNRVGEQFFGPGTRLTVL.

This clone was seen repeatedly, ten times or more. The CDR3 sequence is CASSPLAGAGTGELFF. The CDR3 nucleotides read TGCGCCAGCAGCCCGCTAGCGGGAGCGGGCACCGGGGAGCTGTTTTTT. The rearrangement links TRBV5-1 to TRBJ2-2; 10 bases fit TRBD2. The CDR3 runs 16 residues. CDR1 is SGHRS and CDR2 is YFSETQ in the germline V gene. The trim removed 4 bases at V and 4 bases at J, leaving 7 bases unmatched.

Notes on this clone: A read error may be the cause here, since a much bigger clone is one base away. The genes are TRBV7-8 and TRBJ2-1; 9 bases map to TRBD2. Germline V gene data show CDR1 as SGHVS and CDR2 as FQNEAQ. The CDR3 contains 14 residues. The CDR3 DNA reads as TGTGCCAGCAGATTAGCGGGAGCGCGCAATGAGCAGTTCTTC. This codes for CASRLAGARNEQFF.

This clone has ten or more counts. The genes are TRBV7-9 and TRBJ2-7; the D is unclear. The CDR3 loop spans 13 amino acids. Germline CDR1 reads SEHNR; CDR2 reads FQNEAQ (reference sequence). Trimming shortened V by 4 bases and J by 5 bases, and 12 bases separated the two germline ends. The CDR3 nucleotides read TGTGCCAGCAGCTCCCCGAATGAAGACGAGCAGTACTTC. Amino acid sequence: CASSSPNEDEQYF.

J is TRBJ2-7 and V is TRBV20-1; D remains ambiguous. CDR3 length: 14 amino acids. V lost 4 bases and J lost 6, with 19 bases in between. The germline CDR1 and CDR2 sequences are DFQATT and SNEGSKA (reference sequence). CDR3 residues: CSAKDSILGFEQYF. CDR3 DNA: TGCAGTGCTAAGGATAGCATCCTGGGATTCGAGCAGTACTTC.

The rearrangement uses TRBV28 and TRBJ2-7; D unclear. The CDR3 loop spans 10 amino acids. V was pared by 3 bases and J by 5 bases, with 2 bases between. Germline CDR1 MDHEN, CDR2 SYDVKM. The CDR3 nucleotides read TGTGCCAGCAGTTTCCACGAGCAGTACTTC. Translating it yields CASSFHEQYF.

As concerns this clone: This may be a read error, as it is one base from a much larger clone. The J gene is TRBJ1-1, the V gene TRBV5-6; perhaps TRBD1 as D (6 bases). Germline CDR1 SGHDT, CDR2 YYEEEE. The CDR3 extends over 15 amino acids. CDR3 residues: CVSSLARTGFTEAFF. The CDR3 coding sequence is TGTGTCAGCAGCTTGGCCAGAACAGGGTTCACTGAAGCTTTCTTT.

In this sample, this clone turned up many times. The CDR3 region is CASSLERLNTGELFF. CDR3 in DNA: TGCGCCAGCAGCTTGGAGCGGCTGAACACCGGGGAGCTGTTTTTT. This rearrangement joins TRBV5-1 to TRBJ2-2; tentatively, D is TRBD2 (5 bases). CDR3 length equals 15 residues. Germline CDR1 is SGHRS and CDR2 is YFSETQ. V was trimmed by 0 bases and J by 1 base, leaving 7 bases between them.

The V call is TRBV20-1, the J call TRBJ2-1, with D maybe TRBD2 (5 bases). Trimming removed 1 base at V and 15 bases at J, with 13 bases between. This CDR3 has 11 residues. Germline assignment: CDR1 DFQATT and CDR2 SNEGSKA (reference sequence). In DNA, the CDR3 is TGCAGTGCTAGAGCTACGGGATTTCGGTTCTTC. It specifies CSARATGFRFF.

The table lists this clone with many counts. The chain links TRBV11-2 to TRBJ2-5, with 9 nucleotides matching TRBD1. V shed 6 bases and J 3 bases; nucleotides not matched to a gene: 17. CDR3 size: 18 residues. Germline-derived CDR1 and CDR2 are SGHAT and FQNNGV. The CDR3 nucleotides are TGTGCCAGCAGACAAAGGACAGGGGAGATGGCAATGAAAGAGACCCAGTACTTC. Encoded protein: CASRQRTGEMAMKETQYF.

This clone turned up a few times. A read error may explain this, as a much larger clone is one base away. Other DNA sequences in this specimen translate into the identical CDR3. V is TRBV9 and J is TRBJ2-7; D is possibly TRBD1 or TRBD2 (5 bases each). Germline V gene sequence: CDR1 SGDLS, CDR2 YYNGEE. Trimming left V 4 bases short and J 0 bases short, with 17 bases between. This CDR3 has 16 residues. The CDR3 protein is CASSPGTSSSSYEQYF. The DNA of the CDR3 is TGTGCCAGCAGCCCCGGGACGAGCTCGAGCTCCTACGAGCAGTACTTC.

This clone occurred many times. The V and J genes are TRBV12-3 or TRBV12-4 and TRBJ2-1; 12 bases align to TRBD2. The CDR3 sequence is 15 residues long. Trimming at V came to 6 bases and at J to 3 bases, leaving 3 bases not matched to a gene. CDR3 amino acids: CASSSTSGSYNEQFF. In DNA, the CDR3 is TGTGCCAGCAGCTCGACTAGCGGGAGCTACAATGAGCAGTTCTTC.

This clone was counted ten times or more. V usage is TRBV19 and J usage is TRBJ2-1; the match to TRBD1 covers 9 bases. Germline V gene sequence: CDR1 LNHDA, CDR2 SQIVND (reference sequence). The V and J ends lost 7 bases and 5 bases, in that order; junction bases with no gene match: 9. The CDR3 totals 15 residues. The CDR3 DNA is TGTGCCAGTACCTTGATGGGACAGGGTCACAATGAGCAGTTCTTC. Its translation is CASTLMGQGHNEQFF. Using reference TRBV19 and TRBJ2-1 for the parts outside the CDR3, the full variable domain is DGGITQSPKYLFRKEGQNVTLSCEQNLNHDAMYWYRQDPGQGLRLIYYSQIVNDFQKGDIAEGYSVSREKKESFPLTVTSAQKNPTAFYLCASTLMGQGHNEQFFGPGTRLTVL.

This clone came up many times. The chain employs TRBV5-6 and TRBJ1-5; D gene unclear. The CDR3 is 13 residues long. The germline CDR1 and CDR2 sequences are SGHDT and YYEEEE. Trimming removed 0 bases at V and 7 bases at J, with 8 bases between. In DNA form, the CDR3 reads TGTGCCAGCAGCTTGGGACGCGTCCAGCCCCAGCATTTT. It specifies CASSLGRVQPQHF.